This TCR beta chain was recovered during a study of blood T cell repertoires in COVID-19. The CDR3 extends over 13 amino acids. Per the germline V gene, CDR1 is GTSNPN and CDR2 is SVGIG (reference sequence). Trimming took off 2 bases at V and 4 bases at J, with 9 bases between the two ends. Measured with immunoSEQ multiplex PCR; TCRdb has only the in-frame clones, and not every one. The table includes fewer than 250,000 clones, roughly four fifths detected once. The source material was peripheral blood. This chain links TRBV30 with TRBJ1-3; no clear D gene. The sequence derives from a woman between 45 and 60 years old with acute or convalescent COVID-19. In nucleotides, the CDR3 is TGTGCCTGGAGTAGCCTCTCCGGAAACACCATATATTTT. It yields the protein CAWSSLSGNTIYF.